These T cell receptor beta chains were read from a single sample in a study of breast tumors, draining lymph nodes, adjacent tissues. TCRdb recomputed calls from the multiplex PCR reads with MiXCR, one row per CDR3 protein. The sample includes just under 65,000 distinct CDR3 sequences, roughly 59% seen only once; the top ten take approximately 18%. Sequencing was performed on breast tumor tissue. These receptors were obtained from a female donor with breast cancer. Some clones in this sample may be carry-over from other donors' samples. Each CDR3 is given with its conserved first and last residue. D genes are given only for firm matches. Rows may omit the clone size; those that give it use once, few, many or a size class.

J,V,size,D,DNA,CDR3
TRBJ2-5,TRBV7-8,-,-,TGTGCCAGCAGCCGCGGGACGGTTAAAGAGACCCAGTACTTC,CASSRGTVKETQYF
TRBJ1-6,TRBV2,-,-,TGTGCCAGCAGAGACAGGCGAAATTCACCCCTCCACTTT,CASRDRRNSPLHF
TRBJ2-3,TRBV10-2,many,TRBD2,TGCGCCAGCAGTGAGTTAAGGGGACTAAAGGCGGATACGCAGTATTTT,CASSELRGLKADTQYF
TRBJ2-1,TRBV29-1,-,TRBD2,TGCAGCGTTACCGGGACTAGCGGGAGCAATGAGCAGTTCTTC,CSVTGTSGSNEQFF
TRBJ1-5,TRBV2,-,-,TGTGCCAGCAGTGATCAGGGGCCACGGTCGGCCCAGCATTTT,CASSDQGPRSAQHF
TRBJ1-2,TRBV5-8,-,-,TGTGCCAGCAGCTTGGCAGGAACGGGGACCGACTATGGCTACACCTTC,CASSLAGTGTDYGYTF
TRBJ1-2,TRBV12-3/TRBV12-4,-,TRBD1,TGTGCCAGCAGCATCAGGGGGGATGGCTACACCTTC,CASSIRGDGYTF
TRBJ2-7,TRBV5-1,many,TRBD2,TGCGCCAGCAGCTATAGACTAGCGGGACCTTACGAGCAGTACTTC,CASSYRLAGPYEQYF
TRBJ1-1,TRBV3-1,few,-,TGTGCCAGCAGCCAAGCTAGGGGGAACACTGAAGCTTTCTTT,CASSQARGNTEAFF
TRBJ1-1,TRBV5-5,few,TRBD1,TGTGCCAGCAGTCAGACAGGGTTAGGGACGAACACTGAAGCTTTCTTT,CASSQTGLGTNTEAFF
TRBJ1-2,TRBV5-5,many,-,TGTGCCAGCAGCTTGGCAGGGACCCCTAACTATGGCTACACCTTC,CASSLAGTPNYGYTF
TRBJ2-3,TRBV2,few,TRBD2,TGTGCCAGCATGGCTGGGCTAGCGGGGGGGCCGTCGGATACGCAGTATTTT,CASMAGLAGGPSDTQYF
TRBJ1-1,TRBV29-1,-,-,TGCGGCGGCGCGAGCGGGGCGGCTGAAGCTTTCTTT,CGGASGAAEAFF
TRBJ2-3,TRBV20-1,-,TRBD2,TGCAGTGCCGTGGGACTAGCGGGAGTCACAGATACGCAGTATTTT,CSAVGLAGVTDTQYF
TRBJ2-7,TRBV7-2,-,-,TGTGCCAGCAGCTTAGAGAGGGCAGGGAGAAGCGAGCAGTACTTC,CASSLERAGRSEQYF